The 27 T cell receptor beta chains reported below all come from one sample, sequenced in a study of graft-versus-host responses after intestinal transplantation. The data were produced by immunoSEQ multiplex PCR, yet TCRdb's version contains in-frame clones alone and is incomplete. The sample shows 45,000 or so clones, about 91% of them seen only once. Sequenced here: PBMCs, sampled 524 days after transplant. Receptor source: a human patient who received an intestinal transplant, so some T cells may come from the graft donor.

The chain employs TRBV18 and TRBJ2-4, with D perhaps matching TRBD1 (6 bases). Germline values: CDR1 KGHSH, CDR2 LQKENI. Trimming took 6 bases from V and 8 from J, leaving 20 bases between them. The CDR3 has 15 residues. The DNA for the CDR3 is TGTGCCAGCTCCCGTTTTAATGGACAGTCGGACATTCAGTACTTC. Protein sequence: CASSRFNGQSDIQYF.

This clone was recorded only once. V gene TRBV7-3 combines with J gene TRBJ1-6; a possible D gene is TRBD1 (5 bases). Germline V gives CDR1 SGHTA, CDR2 FQGTGA. V was pared by 2 bases and J by 9 bases, with 14 bases between. CDR3 length: 15 residues. The chain's CDR3 is CASSLVGGRGSPLHF. For the CDR3, the DNA is TGTGCCAGCAGCTTAGTCGGGGGAAGAGGTTCACCCCTCCACTTT.

This rearrangement joins TRBV9 to TRBJ2-1; D is uncertain. The germline V gene encodes CDR1 SGDLS and CDR2 YYNGEE. The CDR3 contains 14 residues. Trimming shortened V by 0 bases and J by 6 bases, and 10 bases separated the two germline ends. The CDR3 sequence: CASSVGASINEQFF. CDR3 DNA: TGTGCCAGCAGCGTAGGGGCCTCGATCAATGAGCAGTTCTTC.

The chain couples TRBV5-8 to TRBJ2-5, with 10 bases identical to TRBD2. Germline loops: CDR1 SGHTS, CDR2 YDEGEE. Trimming took 1 base from V and 4 from J; bases not matched to a gene: 1. This CDR3 is 14 amino acids long. CDR3 nucleotide sequence: TGTGCCAGCAGCTTGAGACTAGCGGGAGAGACCCAGTACTTC. It is translated as CASSLRLAGETQYF.

The chain has TRBV5-1 and TRBJ1-4; maybe TRBD1 (5 bases). Germline V lookup: CDR1 SGHRS, CDR2 YFSETQ. CDR3 length equals 15 residues. V lost 4 bases and J 0 bases, leaving 10 bases between the germline ends. This CDR3 reads CASSPRGTTNEKLFF. The CDR3 region has the DNA TGCGCCAGCAGCCCTAGGGGCACAACTAATGAAAAACTGTTTTTT. The full variable domain, with the rest looked up from reference TRBV5-1 and TRBJ1-4, is KAGVTQTPRYLIKTRGQQVTLSCSPISGHRSVSWYQQTPGQGLQFLFEYFSETQRNKGNFPGRFSGRQFSNSRSEMNVSTLELGDSALYLCASSPRGTTNEKLFFGSGTQLSVL.

There are a few counts of this clone. The chain carries TRBV7-9 and TRBJ2-7; no reliable D call. Per the germline V gene, CDR1 is SEHNR and CDR2 is FQNEAQ (reference sequence). V was clipped by 0 bases and J by 2 bases, with 8 bases between them. This CDR3 comprises 14 residues. The CDR3 nucleotides read TGTGCCAGCAGCTTAGCGACCAAGACCTACGAGCAGTACTTC. Translated: CASSLATKTYEQYF.

The chain joins TRBV29-1 to TRBJ2-1; 9 bases fit TRBD2. This CDR3 spans 12 amino acids. The trim removed 4 bases at V and 13 bases at J, leaving 8 bases unmatched. Germline lookup yields CDR1 SQVTM and CDR2 ANQGSEA. CDR3 protein: CSVGLAGPLQFF. In nucleotides, the CDR3 is TGCAGCGTTGGTCTAGCGGGACCCCTCCAGTTCTTC.

The chain links TRBV7-2 to TRBJ2-3; D might be TRBD1 (6 bases). V lost 0 bases to trimming and J lost 6 bases, with 13 bases between them. The CDR3 contains 15 residues. Per germline, CDR1 SGHTA and CDR2 FQGNSA. Here the CDR3 reads CASSLAPTQGDTQYF. The CDR3 DNA is TGTGCCAGCAGCTTAGCGCCAACGCAGGGGGATACGCAGTATTTT.

The chain uses TRBV6-6 and TRBJ1-5, with a weak D call TRBD1 (6 bases). In germline, CDR1 is MNHNY, CDR2 SVGAGI (reference sequence). The CDR3 totals 15 residues. The ends were cut back, 6 bases at V and 0 bases at J, with 12 bases in the middle. CDR3 sequence: CASRLQGYSNQPQHF. The CDR3, as DNA: TGTGCCAGCAGGCTACAGGGATATAGCAATCAGCCCCAGCATTTT.

The chain combines TRBV19 with TRBJ2-2; 8 nucleotides align to TRBD2. V lost 7 bases to trimming and J lost 7 bases; unmatched junction nucleotides: 8. The CDR3 contains 14 residues. The germline gives CDR1 LNHDA, CDR2 SQIVND (reference sequence). The CDR3: CASNGGLGSGELFF. The DNA for the CDR3 is TGTGCCAGTAATGGGGGACTAGGAAGCGGGGAGCTGTTTTTT.

Concerning this clone itself: A read error may produce the germline difference seen at one junction end. This chain uses TRBV7-7 with TRBJ1-3; D is uncertain. From germline, CDR1 is SSHAT and CDR2 FNYEAQ (reference sequence). This CDR3 has 14 residues. The CDR3 DNA is TGTGCTAGCAGCCTGACATACCCTGGAAACACCATATATTTT. Translation: CASSLTYPGNTIYF.

The chain joins TRBV13 to TRBJ2-1; a possible D gene is TRBD2 (6 bases). Germline CDR1 is PRHDT and CDR2 is FYEKMQ (reference sequence). With 5 bases removed from V and 2 bases from J, the gap between germline ends came to 16 bases. This CDR3 is built from 16 residues. The DNA for the CDR3 is TGTGCCAGCAGCCCCAAACTAGCAGTGACCTACAATGAGCAGTTCTTC. It codes for CASSPKLAVTYNEQFF.

This clone was observed once. The rearrangement uses TRBV30 and TRBJ1-6; D not certain. V lost 4 bases and J 0 bases, leaving 7 bases between the germline ends. The CDR3 spans 14 residues. From germline, CDR1 is GTSNPN and CDR2 SVGIG (reference sequence). CDR3: CAWTLSSYNSPLHF. The CDR3 coding sequence is TGTGCCTGGACACTGAGCTCCTATAATTCACCCCTCCACTTT.

The CDR3 region is CASSEAFFLDTQYF. DNA for the CDR3: TGTGCCAGCAGTGAAGCCTTTTTTTTAGATACGCAGTATTTT. J is TRBJ2-3 and V is TRBV6-1; D remains unclear. The V and J ends lost 0 bases and 5 bases respectively, with 9 bases between them. Germline lookup yields CDR1 MNHNS and CDR2 SASEGT. There are 14 residues in the CDR3.

The rearrangement joins TRBV9 to TRBJ2-7; 7 bases align to TRBD1. V shed 4 bases and J 4 bases; nucleotides not matched to a gene: 8. Germline CDR1 and CDR2: SGDLS and YYNGEE. The CDR3 has 14 amino acids. CDR3 in amino acids: CASSPGTESYEQYF. CDR3 nucleotide sequence: TGTGCCAGCAGCCCGGGGACAGAAAGTTACGAGCAGTACTTC.

This clone was observed once. The rearrangement joins TRBV28 to TRBJ1-3, with D hard to call. This CDR3 has 18 amino acids. V dropped 3 bases and J dropped 0 bases, with 18 bases sitting between them. CDR1 MDHEN and CDR2 SYDVKM come from the germline V gene. The CDR3 protein is CASSFGLVKIFSGNTIYF. In DNA, the CDR3 is TGTGCCAGCAGTTTTGGACTCGTAAAAATCTTCTCTGGAAACACCATATATTTT.

A few counts support this clone. The chain links TRBV20-1 to TRBJ1-1; D is uncertain. Between the trimmed V and J ends, which lost 3 bases and 5 bases, there was a span of 7 bases. This CDR3 comprises 11 residues. CDR1 and CDR2 from the germline V gene are DFQATT and SNEGSKA (reference sequence). The CDR3 region has the DNA TGCAGTGCTAGGGAGGGTACTGAAGCTTTCTTT. Its translation is CSAREGTEAFF.

This clone appeared a few times. This chain links TRBV30 with TRBJ1-5, with D possibly being TRBD1 (6 bases). This CDR3 spans 12 amino acids. V dropped 8 bases and J dropped 4 bases, with 12 bases sitting between them. Germline V gene data show CDR1 as GTSNPN and CDR2 as SVGIG (reference sequence). CDR3 region: CATQGKNQPQHF. The CDR3 DNA is TGTGCCACTCAGGGGAAAAATCAGCCCCAGCATTTT.

This clone showed up just once. The chain carries TRBV13 and TRBJ2-3; the match to TRBD2 covers 8 bases. The CDR3 sequence is 13 residues long. Looked up from germline, CDR1 is PRHDT and CDR2 is FYEKMQ (reference sequence). Trimming took 3 bases from V and 4 from J; bases not matched to a gene: 0. CDR3 region: CASSLTSADTQYF. In nucleotides, the CDR3 is TGTGCCAGCAGCTTGACTAGCGCAGATACGCAGTATTTT.

V usage is TRBV7-9 and J usage is TRBJ2-1; unclear D gene. With 5 bases removed from V and 6 bases from J, the gap between germline ends came to 11 bases. The V gene's germline CDR1 is SEHNR and CDR2 FQNEAQ (reference sequence). The CDR3 has 13 residues. The CDR3 DNA is TGTGCCAGCAGCACTAACGATCGCAATGAGCAGTTCTTC. Its protein is CASSTNDRNEQFF. Variable domain in full (rest from reference TRBV7-9 and TRBJ2-1): DTGVSQNPRHKITKRGQNVTFRCDPISEHNRLYWYRQTLGQGPEFLTYFQNEAQLEKSRLLSDRFSAERPKGSFSTLEIQRTEQGDSAMYLCASSTNDRNEQFFGPGTRLTVL.

The rearrangement links TRBV6-5 to TRBJ1-6, with TRBD1 as a possible D gene (5 bases). The V end lost 0 bases, the J end lost 10 bases, and 13 bases lay between the germline ends. Germline V CDR1 and CDR2: MNHEY, SVGAGI. This CDR3 is 15 amino acids long. CDR3: CASSYSRGAESPLHF. The CDR3 DNA reads TGTGCCAGCAGTTACTCGAGAGGGGCGGAATCACCCCTCCACTTT.

V gene TRBV5-4 combines with J gene TRBJ2-1; 9 bases fit TRBD2. The CDR3 covers 14 residues. Germline CDR1 is SGHNT and CDR2 is YYREEE (reference sequence). After removal of 3 bases from V and 6 bases from J, the junction contained 4 bases not matched to a gene. In DNA, the CDR3 is TGTGCCAGCAGCTCTAGCGGGGTTAGCAATGAGCAGTTCTTC. Residues: CASSSSGVSNEQFF.

The genes are TRBV4-1 and TRBJ1-4; D unclear. V lost 0 bases and J 7 bases, leaving 18 bases between the germline ends. Germline CDR1 MGHRA, CDR2 YSYEKL. CDR3 length: 17 amino acids. CDR3 in DNA: TGCGCCAGCAGCCAAGATAAGCGACCTGACGTCGGTGAAAAACTGTTTTTT. Residues: CASSQDKRPDVGEKLFF.

By frequency in the sample, this clone is medium-sized. This sequence joins TRBV10-1 and TRBJ1-1; D is ambiguous. The ends were cut back, 8 bases at V and 0 bases at J, with 10 bases in the middle. Germline lookup yields CDR1 WNHNN and CDR2 SYGVQD (reference sequence). CDR3 length: 13 amino acids. The CDR3 loop reads CASRTGLNTEAFF. The CDR3, as DNA: TGCGCCAGCCGCACCGGACTGAACACTGAAGCTTTCTTT.

Concerning this clone: The DNA is omitted, as the CDR3 cannot be located on it reliably, and the CDR3 follows TCRdb's listing. V gene TRBV5-1 combines with J gene TRBJ2-2; the table calls TRBD1, which could not be checked here. From its first to its last residue, the CDR3 has 15 amino acids. Per the germline V gene, CDR1 is SGHRS and CDR2 is YFSETQ. CDR3 sequence reads: CASSLDRRRAGELFF.

The V call is TRBV25-1, the J call TRBJ1-6; unclear D gene. This CDR3 is built from 12 residues. The germline V and J ends were trimmed by 10 bases and 7 bases, with 11 bases remaining between them. The germline gives CDR1 MGHDK, CDR2 SYGVNS. The CDR3 sequence is CATQGLNSPLHF. CDR3 coding DNA: TGTGCCACTCAAGGGTTAAATTCACCCCTCCACTTT.

The chain combines TRBV15 with TRBJ2-1; 8 nucleotides align to TRBD2. Per germline, CDR1 LNHNV and CDR2 YYDKDF (reference sequence). The V and J ends lost 5 bases and 6 bases, in that order; junction bases with no gene match: 18. The CDR3 contains 18 residues. CDR3 region: CATSSEGRSGRSLNEQFF. As DNA, the CDR3 is TGTGCCACCAGCTCAGAGGGTAGGAGCGGGAGATCCCTCAATGAGCAGTTCTTC.